What follows are 20 T cell receptor beta chains derived from one specimen sequenced in a study of CD8 T cells in Susac syndrome. Reverse transcription used 0.5 to 1 ug RNA and random hexamers. One entry per CDR3 protein results from TCRdb running MiXCR on the immunoSEQ multiplex PCR reads. The table includes 110,000 or so distinct CDR3 sequences, 90% to 96% detected once. Sequencing was performed on CD4+ T cells from PBMCs. The receptors derive from a human donor in good health.

V gene TRBV7-8 combines with J gene TRBJ2-5; 10 nucleotides align to TRBD2. The CDR3 has 15 residues. With V trimmed by 1 base and J by 6 bases, 5 bases remained unmatched. Germline values: CDR1 SGHVS, CDR2 FQNEAQ. CDR3 residues: CASSLVASGGQTQYF. CDR3 DNA sequence: TGTGCCAGCAGCTTAGTGGCTAGCGGGGGTCAGACCCAGTACTTC.

In its sample, this clonotype was seen once. V and J are TRBV9 and TRBJ2-5; either TRBD1 or TRBD2 may supply D (6 bases each). The V and J ends lost 0 bases and 2 bases respectively, with 14 bases between them. This CDR3 region has 16 residues. Germline-derived CDR1 and CDR2 are SGDLS and YYNGEE. CDR3 sequence (DNA): TGTGCCAGCAGCGTAGTGGAAACGGGGGCACAAGAGACCCAGTACTTC. Translation gives CASSVVETGAQETQYF.

The chain employs TRBV29-1 and TRBJ2-2; TRBD1 aligns across 8 bases. Trimming at V came to 4 bases and at J to 2 bases, leaving 3 bases not matched to a gene. The germline gives CDR1 SQVTM, CDR2 ANQGSEA. The CDR3 totals 14 residues. The CDR3 DNA sequence: TGCAGCGTTGTGACAGGGGCCAACACCGGGGAGCTGTTTTTT. It is translated as CSVVTGANTGELFF.

This clonotype was seen a single time. The genes are TRBV2 and TRBJ2-4; no reliable D call. The CDR3 runs 14 residues. Germline CDR1 reads SNHLY; CDR2 reads FYNNEI. V gave up 2 bases and J gave up 7 bases, with 12 bases separating them. The CDR3 sequence is CASSEYQPRNIQYF. The CDR3 region has the DNA TGTGCCAGCAGTGAATACCAGCCTAGGAACATTCAGTACTTC.

The rearrangement uses TRBV20-1 and TRBJ2-5, with 11 bases identical to TRBD1. Germline trimming cut 6 bases from V and 6 bases from J; bases unmatched to any gene: 9. The length of the CDR3 is 14 residues. Looked up from germline, CDR1 is DFQATT and CDR2 is SNEGSKA (reference sequence). DNA of the CDR3: TGCAGTGCACAGGGACAGGGGGGTGGCAAGACCCAGTACTTC. This gives the protein CSAQGQGGGKTQYF.

V usage is TRBV6-1 and J usage is TRBJ2-7, with TRBD1 identical over 9 bases. This CDR3 has 14 amino acids. V dropped 10 bases and J dropped 2; count of bases not matched to a gene: 9. The germline V gene encodes CDR1 MNHNS and CDR2 SASEGT. The CDR3, as DNA: TGTGCCACAATACAGGGGGCACGGCCCTACGAGCAGTACTTC. It is translated as CATIQGARPYEQYF.

The chain uses TRBV3-1 and TRBJ1-3; D gene ambiguous. Germline V gives CDR1 LGHDT, CDR2 YNNKEL (reference sequence). This CDR3 is built from 14 residues. Trimming left V 4 bases short and J 0 bases short, with 7 bases between. Written as DNA, the CDR3 is TGTGCCAGCAGCCGCGGGAGCTCTGGAAACACCATATATTTT. Encoded protein: CASSRGSSGNTIYF.

The V call is TRBV6-2 or TRBV6-3, the J call TRBJ2-7; D might be TRBD1 (6 bases). The CDR3 runs 15 residues. Germline CDR1 MNHEY, CDR2 SVGEGT. The V end lost 2 bases, the J end lost 0 bases, and 11 bases lay between the germline ends. The CDR3 is CASSYRDRSSYEQYF. The CDR3 DNA reads as TGTGCCAGCAGTTACCGAGACAGGAGCTCCTACGAGCAGTACTTC.

The chain joins TRBV10-3 to TRBJ2-3; tentative D call: TRBD1 (6 bases). V was cut by 7 bases and J by 4 bases, with 9 bases left in between. Germline V gene lookup returns CDR1 ENHRY and CDR2 SYGVKD. The CDR3 loop spans 12 amino acids. CDR3 region: CAIKQGPDTQYF. The CDR3 DNA follows: TGTGCCATCAAACAGGGACCAGATACGCAGTATTTT.

This rearrangement joins TRBV12-5 to TRBJ2-3; the D gene is possibly TRBD1 (5 bases). The V end was cut by 5 bases, the J end by 0 bases, with 12 bases between. There are 15 residues in the CDR3. Germline values: CDR1 LGHNT, CDR2 FRNRAP. The CDR3 sequence is CASGLGEVSTDTQYF. The CDR3 coding sequence is TGTGCTAGTGGTCTAGGGGAAGTGAGCACAGATACGCAGTATTTT.

The chain carries TRBV6-2 or TRBV6-3 and TRBJ2-1; 13 bases line up with TRBD2. Looked up from germline, CDR1 is MNHEY and CDR2 is SVGEGT. Losses at the gene ends were 5 bases for V and 7 bases for J; bases not matched to a gene: 8. This CDR3 has 16 amino acids. The CDR3 reads CASSTRTSGRGNEQFF. DNA for the CDR3: TGTGCCAGCAGTACCCGGACTAGCGGGAGAGGGAATGAGCAGTTCTTC.

The V gene is TRBV5-1, the J gene TRBJ1-1; D might be TRBD1 (5 bases). Between the trimmed V and J ends, which lost 3 bases and 0 bases, there was a span of 9 bases. Germline lookup yields CDR1 SGHRS and CDR2 YFSETQ. The CDR3 totals 14 residues. CDR3 DNA: TGCGCCAGCAGCTCCCAGGGCCTGAACACTGAAGCTTTCTTT. As protein: CASSSQGLNTEAFF.

The CDR3 coding sequence is TGTGCCAGCAGCAGGGACAGGGCGCGCGAGCAGTACTTC. Translating gives CASSRDRAREQYF. V is TRBV6-5 and J is TRBJ2-7; 9 nucleotides line up with TRBD1. Germline V gives CDR1 MNHEY, CDR2 SVGAGI. The CDR3 extends over 13 amino acids. V dropped 6 bases and J dropped 6; count of bases not matched to a gene: 6.

The chain combines TRBV7-9 with TRBJ1-2; D is unresolved. Germline loops: CDR1 SEHNR, CDR2 FQNEAQ (reference sequence). Trimming took off 5 bases at V and 4 bases at J, with 17 bases between the two ends. The CDR3 has 15 residues. The CDR3 is CASSPQSSAVYGYTF. In DNA, the CDR3 is TGTGCCAGCAGCCCCCAGTCTTCCGCCGTCTATGGCTACACCTTC.

This chain joins TRBV3-1 and TRBJ2-1, with D perhaps given as TRBD1 or TRBD2 (6 bases each). The V end was cut by 4 bases, the J end by 10 bases, with 11 bases between. CDR3 size: 12 residues. Germline V lookup: CDR1 LGHDT, CDR2 YNNKEL (reference sequence). This CDR3 is CASSPLGGEQFF. DNA of the CDR3: TGTGCCAGCAGCCCTCTCGGGGGCGAGCAGTTCTTC.

The chain links TRBV13 to TRBJ2-3; TRBD1 matches at 8 bases. The germline V gene has CDR1 PRHDT and CDR2 FYEKMQ (reference sequence). There are 15 residues in the CDR3. Trimming at V came to 4 bases and at J to 3 bases, leaving 6 bases not matched to a gene. The CDR3 sequence is CASSSTGVGTDTQYF. CDR3 DNA: TGTGCCAGCAGCTCGACAGGGGTTGGGACAGATACGCAGTATTTT.

The chain is built from TRBV20-1 and TRBJ2-2; no clear D gene. Trimming took off 7 bases at V and 0 bases at J, with 6 bases between the two ends. Germline CDR1 and CDR2: DFQATT and SNEGSKA (reference sequence). The CDR3 consists of 12 residues. DNA of the CDR3: TGCAGTGTTGAGCCGAACACCGGGGAGCTGTTTTTT. Protein product: CSVEPNTGELFF.

The chain is built from TRBV29-1 and TRBJ1-1; D not resolved. Germline V gives CDR1 SQVTM, CDR2 ANQGSEA. With 3 bases removed from V and 1 base from J, the gap between germline ends came to 12 bases. This CDR3 has 14 residues. The CDR3 spells CSVEMRVANTEAFF. The CDR3 bases are TGCAGCGTTGAGATGCGTGTAGCGAACACTGAAGCTTTCTTT.

V usage is TRBV18 and J usage is TRBJ2-7, with TRBD2 matching over 8 bases. Germline trimming cut 0 bases from V and 0 bases from J; bases unmatched to any gene: 7. Germline V CDR1 and CDR2: KGHSH, LQKENI. This CDR3 has 17 amino acids. CDR3 in amino acids: CASSPPGMLAGSYEQYF. The CDR3 DNA reads as TGTGCCAGCTCACCACCGGGTATGCTAGCGGGCTCCTACGAGCAGTACTTC.

The chain carries TRBV6-2 or TRBV6-3 and TRBJ2-4; a weak D match, TRBD2 (5 bases). The CDR3 is 14 amino acids. The V gene lost 5 bases and the J gene lost 4 bases, with 12 bases spanning the gap. In germline, CDR1 is MNHEY, CDR2 SVGEGT. The CDR3, as DNA: TGTGCCAGCAGTAATCGGGAATCTAAAAACATTCAGTACTTC. As protein: CASSNRESKNIQYF.